The rows below give T cell receptor beta chains drawn from one sample of a study of T cell responses to AZD1222 COVID-19 vaccine. Profiling relied on immunoSEQ multiplex PCR, and the TCRdb table lists in-frame clones only, not all of them. The table has 110,000 to 150,000 clones, 92% seen once. The specimen comprised peripheral blood, sampled on day 0 of AZD1222 vaccination. The source of these receptors is an adult in good health. Each CDR3 is given with its conserved first and last residue. D genes are given only for firm matches. Clone size appears in some rows only: once, few, many, or a class for an expanded clone.

- | - | TRBJ2-1 | TRBV20-1 | CSARGLSGQFF | TGCAGTGCTAGGGGACTTAGTGGGCAGTTCTTC
- | - | TRBJ2-1 | TRBV2 | CASSERVYYNEQFF | TGTGCCAGCAGTGAAAGGGTGTACTACAATGAGCAGTTCTTC
- | - | TRBJ2-7 | TRBV19 | CASSEPGLHVYEQYF | TGTGCCAGTAGTGAGCCGGGACTTCACGTCTACGAGCAGTACTTC
TRBD2 | - | TRBJ2-2 | TRBV19 | CASSPGLAGTGELFF | TGTGCCAGTAGCCCGGGACTAGCGGGCACCGGGGAGCTGTTTTTT
- | once | TRBJ1-4 | TRBV28 | CASSLRQFMNEKLFF | TGTGCCAGCAGTTTACGACAGTTCATGAATGAAAAACTGTTTTTT
- | once | TRBJ2-5 | TRBV9 | CASSSAPGEGETQYF | TGTGCCAGCAGCTCGGCACCGGGGGAAGGGGAGACCCAGTACTTC
- | - | TRBJ2-2 | TRBV7-3 | CASSRRERLKTGELFF | TGTGCCAGCAGCCGCCGGGAGCGCCTAAAAACCGGGGAGCTGTTTTTT
- | once | TRBJ2-5 | TRBV7-9 | CASSLPGDLGTQYF | TGTGCCAGCAGCTTACCGGGGGACTTGGGGACCCAGTACTTC
- | - | TRBJ1-1 | TRBV5-1 | CASSLGLRDTEAFF | TGCGCCAGCAGCTTAGGGCTTCGGGACACTGAAGCTTTCTTT
- | - | TRBJ2-5 | TRBV5-1 | CASSLLGRGSETQYF | TGCGCCAGCAGCTTGCTGGGGAGAGGGTCGGAGACCCAGTACTTC
- | - | TRBJ1-3 | TRBV7-2 | CASSTRGGEGSGNTIYF | TGTGCCAGCAGCACACGTGGGGGCGAGGGCTCTGGAAACACCATATATTTT
TRBD1 | - | TRBJ1-5 | TRBV4-2 | CASSQDLTGSNQPQHF | TGTGCCAGCAGCCAAGATTTGACAGGGAGCAATCAGCCCCAGCATTTT
- | once | TRBJ1-1 | TRBV9 | CASSVQAWGTEAFF | TGTGCCAGCAGCGTACAGGCGTGGGGCACTGAAGCTTTCTTT
TRBD2 | once | TRBJ2-7 | TRBV28 | CASGGVPSYEQYF | TGTGCCAGCGGGGGGGTCCCCTCCTACGAGCAGTACTTC
- | - | TRBJ1-1 | TRBV3-1/TRBV3-2 | CASSLNRVWTEAFF | TGTGCCAGCAGCCTGAACAGGGTGTGGACTGAAGCTTTCTTT
- | - | TRBJ1-4 | TRBV5-1 | CASSLGQHRRSEKLFF | TGCGCCAGCAGCCTAGGACAGCATAGGAGGAGTGAAAAACTGTTTTTT
- | - | TRBJ2-7 | TRBV10-3 | CAISESFQVGEQYF | TGTGCCATCAGTGAGTCTTTCCAGGTAGGCGAGCAGTACTTC
- | - | TRBJ2-2 | TRBV9 | CASGRDTGELFF | TGTGCCAGCGGCAGGGACACCGGGGAGCTGTTTTTT
TRBD1 | once | TRBJ2-7 | TRBV27 | CASSPNPTGVTGEQYF | TGTGCCAGCAGTCCAAACCCGACAGGGGTAACGGGGGAGCAGTACTTC
- | - | TRBJ2-1 | TRBV7-2 | CASSSRASGEQFF | TGTGCCAGCAGTTCCAGAGCGAGTGGGGAGCAGTTCTTC